One sample yielded the 20 T cell receptor beta chains listed below, sequenced in a study of read filtering for tumor transcriptome and immune sequencing. From around 440 ng of RNA, a library with molecular barcoded alpha/delta and beta/gamma adaptors was made. MiXCR, run by TCRdb on the reads, gives a single entry per CDR3 protein. The table shows over 45,000 distinct CDR3 sequences, with less than 25% occurring only once. Sequencing was done on a sample of a population of CD138-negative cells sorted from bone marrow. The receptors were sampled from a donor older than 35 with multiple myeloma.

This clonotype was seen many times. The chain recombines TRBV7-3 with TRBJ2-5, with TRBD2 matching 8 bases. V was pared by 8 bases and J by 0 bases, with 2 bases of the junction left unmatched. CDR3 length: 13 residues. Germline-derived CDR1 and CDR2 are SGHTA and FQGTGA. The CDR3 here is CASREGNQETQYF. The CDR3, as DNA: TGTGCCAGCCGGGAGGGAAACCAAGAGACCCAGTACTTC.

This clonotype has a count of ten or more. This chain links TRBV7-9 with TRBJ2-7, with a weak D call TRBD2 (5 bases). Germline loops: CDR1 SEHNR, CDR2 FQNEAQ (reference sequence). Trimming shortened V by 9 bases and J by 5 bases, and 14 bases separated the two germline ends. This CDR3 spans 12 amino acids. The CDR3 is CASSRGSHEQYF. In DNA, the CDR3 is TGTGCCAGTTCGAGAGGGTCCCACGAGCAGTACTTC. Looking up the rest from reference TRBV7-9 and TRBJ2-7 gives the full variable domain: DTGVSQNPRHKITKRGQNVTFRCDPISEHNRLYWYRQTLGQGPEFLTYFQNEAQLEKSRLLSDRFSAERPKGSFSTLEIQRTEQGDSAMYLCASSRGSHEQYFGPGTRLTVT.

Turning to this clonotype: One base away lies a much larger clone, so this may be a sequencing read error. The V gene is TRBV5-1, the J gene TRBJ2-5, with 12 bases fitting TRBD2. Germline loops: CDR1 SGHRS, CDR2 YFSETQ. This CDR3 comprises 16 residues. The CDR3 nucleotides are TGCGCCAGCAGCCAACTAGCGGGAGGTGGACAAGAGACCCAGCACTTC. Translation: CASSQLAGGGQETQHF.

This clonotype came up a few times. V is TRBV19 and J is TRBJ2-7; TRBD2 matches at 10 bases. The CDR3 spans 15 residues. Unmatched junction bases numbered 7, after V lost 6 bases and J lost 2 bases. Per the germline V gene, CDR1 is LNHDA and CDR2 is SQIVND (reference sequence). The CDR3 is CASRSSGSGTYEQYF. Written as DNA, the CDR3 is TGTGCCAGTAGATCTAGCGGGAGTGGGACCTACGAGCAGTACTTC.

Worth noting for this clonotype: A much larger clonotype is one base distant, so this may be a read error. CDR3: CACSPWTGGTETQYF. As DNA, the CDR3 is TGCGCCTGCAGCCCATGGACAGGGGGCACGGAGACCCAGTACTTC. The V call is TRBV5-1, the J call TRBJ2-5, with 11 bases identical to TRBD1. This CDR3 has 15 residues. The germline V gene encodes CDR1 SGHRS and CDR2 YFSETQ. The full variable domain, its missing parts supplied by reference TRBV5-1 and TRBJ2-5, is KAGVTQTPRYLIKTRGQQVTLSCSPISGHRSVSWYQQTPGQGLQFLFEYFSETQRNKGNFPGRFSGRQFSNSRSEMNVSTLELGDSALYLCACSPWTGGTETQYFGPGTRLLVL.

This clonotype was seen many times. The V gene is TRBV19, the J gene TRBJ2-1; D might be TRBD2 (5 bases). Germline CDR1 and CDR2: LNHDA and SQIVND (reference sequence). CDR3 length: 14 amino acids. Trimming stripped 7 bases from V and 1 base from J, with 11 bases between. Here the CDR3 DNA reads TGTGCCAGTAACCCAAGCGGTTCCTACAATGAGCAGTTCTTC. It translates to CASNPSGSYNEQFF. Full variable domain (remainder filled in from reference TRBV19 and TRBJ2-1): DGGITQSPKYLFRKEGQNVTLSCEQNLNHDAMYWYRQDPGQGLRLIYYSQIVNDFQKGDIAEGYSVSREKKESFPLTVTSAQKNPTAFYLCASNPSGSYNEQFFGPGTRLTVL.

This clonotype was detected ten times or more. V usage is TRBV20-1 and J usage is TRBJ1-5; unclear D gene. The CDR3 length is 14 residues. The V gene's germline CDR1 is DFQATT and CDR2 SNEGSKA (reference sequence). V was pared by 1 base and J by 3 bases, with 10 bases between. For the CDR3, the DNA is TGCAGTGCTAGAGGGCAACAGTCCAATCAGCCCCAGCATTTT. Translating it yields CSARGQQSNQPQHF.

This clonotype was seen many times. This chain joins TRBV6-6 and TRBJ2-7; 11 bases are shared with TRBD2. V dropped 8 bases and J dropped 7; count of bases not matched to a gene: 13. The CDR3 runs 15 residues. Germline CDR1 reads MNHNY; CDR2 reads SVGAGI (reference sequence). This chain's CDR3 is CASRTQLAGVREQYF. CDR3 nucleotides: TGTGCCAGCCGAACCCAACTAGCGGGAGTACGGGAGCAGTACTTC.

A remark on this clonotype: Just one base apart from a much larger clone, this may be a read error. The chain carries TRBV3-1 and TRBJ2-3, with D uncertain. V was clipped by 5 bases and J by 6 bases, with 24 bases between them. The length of the CDR3 is 17 residues. Looked up from germline, CDR1 is LGHDT and CDR2 is YNNKEL (reference sequence). CDR3 in amino acids: CASSEAQIGPTRDTQYF. CDR3 bases: TGTGCCAGCAGCGAAGCCCAGATTGGTCCGACGAGGGATACGCAGTATTTT.

The table lists this clonotype with many counts. The CDR3 DNA reads TGCGCCAGCAGCCCTAGCGGGAGGTTTCCAGATACGCAGTATTTT. Translation: CASSPSGRFPDTQYF. The chain combines TRBV5-1 with TRBJ2-3; the match to TRBD2 covers 11 bases. J gave up 4 bases and V 4 bases, and 5 bases lay outside the gene matches. CDR1 and CDR2 (germline): SGHRS, YFSETQ. The length of the CDR3 is 15 residues.

The chain links TRBV11-2 to TRBJ2-3; 9 bases match TRBD1. The CDR3 extends over 14 amino acids. V was clipped by 6 bases and J by 6 bases; unmatched bases: 7. From germline, CDR1 is SGHAT and CDR2 FQNNGV. CDR3 sequence reads: CASRVTGGRDTQYF. In DNA form, the CDR3 reads TGTGCCAGCAGAGTAACAGGGGGCAGGGATACGCAGTATTTT.

The CDR3 DNA sequence: TGTGCCAGCAGTAAGCCGGGACAGACACACTATGGCTACACCTTC. Translation: CASSKPGQTHYGYTF. The genes are TRBV6-2 or TRBV6-3 and TRBJ1-2; 7 bases map to TRBD1. The CDR3 sequence is 15 residues long. The germline gives CDR1 MNHEY, CDR2 SVGEGT. Unmatched junction bases numbered 9, after V lost 5 bases and J lost 3 bases.

Remarks on this clonotype: The DNA is omitted, as the CDR3 cannot be located on it reliably, and the CDR3 follows TCRdb's listing. V and J are TRBV11-3 and TRBJ1-2; TRBD1, as called in the table, went unchecked against the DNA. The CDR3 comprises 16 residues, both ends counted. CDR1 and CDR2 (germline): SGHNT, YENEEA. The CDR3 spells CASSHRVGQGNYGYAF.

This clonotype was seen once. A read error is possible here, since a much larger clone lies one base away. This rearrangement joins TRBV5-4 to TRBJ1-1; unclear D gene. This CDR3 contains 16 residues. V lost 0 bases and J 1 base, leaving 13 bases between the germline ends. Germline CDR1 is SGHNT and CDR2 is YYREEE (reference sequence). The chain's CDR3 is CASSLEGRESNTEAFF. Here the CDR3 DNA reads TGTGCCAGCAGCTTGGAAGGGCGAGAATCGAACACTGAAGCTTTCTTT.

This clonotype was observed at least ten times. The chain combines TRBV29-1 with TRBJ2-3; 7 bases agree with TRBD1. Germline CDR1 SQVTM, CDR2 ANQGSEA. The CDR3 contains 15 residues. After removal of 4 bases from V and 2 bases from J, the junction contained 9 bases not matched to a gene. The CDR3 region has the DNA TGCAGCGTTGGTCGGGACAGAGTGAACACAGATACGCAGTATTTT. Residues: CSVGRDRVNTDTQYF.

The chain employs TRBV12-3 or TRBV12-4 and TRBJ1-5, with TRBD1 matching over 7 bases. Trimming at V came to 9 bases and at J to 1 base, leaving 6 bases not matched to a gene. The CDR3 loop spans 14 amino acids. CDR3 nucleotide sequence: TGTGCCAGTGGGGACAGCCAAAGCAATCAGCCCCAGCATTTT. Translating gives CASGDSQSNQPQHF.

The sample holds many counts of this clonotype. The chain uses TRBV20-1 and TRBJ2-7; 8 nucleotides align to TRBD2. Germline V gene sequence: CDR1 DFQATT, CDR2 SNEGSKA (reference sequence). V was pared by 6 bases and J by 0 bases, with 10 bases of the junction left unmatched. The CDR3 sequence is 15 residues long. In nucleotides, the CDR3 is TGCAGTGCCCCTAATAGCGGGAAAAGCTCCTACGAGCAGTACTTC. Its translation: CSAPNSGKSSYEQYF.

This chain connects TRBV14 to TRBJ1-2; D is unresolved. Germline CDR1 and CDR2: SGHDN and FVKESK. V lost 2 bases, J lost 0 bases, and 10 bases lay in between. CDR3 length: 15 amino acids. The CDR3 DNA reads TGTGCCAGCAGCCAATTTAGGACTTCTAACTATGGCTACACCTTC. This encodes CASSQFRTSNYGYTF.

This clonotype came up a few times. J is TRBJ2-7 and V is TRBV7-2; D may be TRBD2 (5 bases). Trimming pared 5 bases from V and 3 bases from J, leaving 8 bases between. Germline loops: CDR1 SGHTA, CDR2 FQGNSA. The CDR3 length is 12 residues. CDR3 nucleotide sequence: TGTGCCAGCAGCCCCGGGGACTACGAGCAGTACTTC. Its protein product is CASSPGDYEQYF.

Concerning this clonotype itself: At one of its ends the junction is not consistent with the germline gene, which may arise from a read error. This chain uses TRBV6-6 with TRBJ2-1; TRBD2 matches at 8 bases. This CDR3 contains 12 residues. The germline V gene encodes CDR1 MNHNY and CDR2 SVGAGI (reference sequence). The CDR3 DNA reads as TGTGCCAGCAGTCCAGCGGGAGACGAGCAGTCCTTC. Translated, it gives CASSPAGDEQSF.